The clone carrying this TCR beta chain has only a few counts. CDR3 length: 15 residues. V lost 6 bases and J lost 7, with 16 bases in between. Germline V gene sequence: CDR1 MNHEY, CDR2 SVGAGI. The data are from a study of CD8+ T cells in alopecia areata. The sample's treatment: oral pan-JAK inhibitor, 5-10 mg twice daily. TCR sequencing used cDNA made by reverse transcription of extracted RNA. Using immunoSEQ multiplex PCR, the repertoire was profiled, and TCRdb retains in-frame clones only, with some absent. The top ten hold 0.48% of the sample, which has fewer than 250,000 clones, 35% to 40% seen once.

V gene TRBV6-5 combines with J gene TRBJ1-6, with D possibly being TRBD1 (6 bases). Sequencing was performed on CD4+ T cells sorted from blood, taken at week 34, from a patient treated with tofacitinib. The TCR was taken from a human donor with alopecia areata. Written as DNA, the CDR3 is TGTGCCAGCAGGGGCACAGGGTTTAGGAATTCACCCCTCCACTTT. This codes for CASRGTGFRNSPLHF.